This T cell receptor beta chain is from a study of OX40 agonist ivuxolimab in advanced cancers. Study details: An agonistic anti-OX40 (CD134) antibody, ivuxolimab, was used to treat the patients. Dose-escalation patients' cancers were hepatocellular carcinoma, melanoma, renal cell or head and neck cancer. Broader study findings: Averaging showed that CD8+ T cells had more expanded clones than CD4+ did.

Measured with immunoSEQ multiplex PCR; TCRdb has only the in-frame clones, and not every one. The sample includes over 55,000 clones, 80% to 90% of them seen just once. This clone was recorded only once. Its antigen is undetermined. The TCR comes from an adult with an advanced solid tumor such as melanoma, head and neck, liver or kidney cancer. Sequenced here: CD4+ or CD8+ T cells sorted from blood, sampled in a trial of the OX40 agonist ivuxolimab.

This CDR3 reads CASSQEGISYNEQFF. In nucleotides, the CDR3 is TGTGCCAGCAGCCAAGAAGGAATCTCCTACAATGAGCAGTTCTTC. The chain carries TRBV14 and TRBJ2-1; D uncertain. V was shortened by 0 bases and J by 0 bases, with 6 bases between the two germline ends. The CDR3 has 15 amino acids. From germline, CDR1 is SGHDN and CDR2 FVKESK. Filled out from reference TRBV14 and TRBJ2-1, the complete variable domain reads EAGVTQFPSHSVIEKGQTVTLRCDPISGHDNLYWYRRVMGKEIKFLLHFVKESKQDESGMPNNRFLAERTGGTYSTLKVQPAELEDSGVYFCASSQEGISYNEQFFGPGTRLTVL.